The rows below give T cell receptor beta chains drawn from one sample of a study of T cell repertoires in cytomegalovirus infection. A single record per CDR3 protein comes from TCRdb applying MiXCR to the reads. The table has roughly 630,000 distinct CDR3 sequences, roughly a quarter seen once. The specimen was CD8+ T cells from PBMCs. The receptors derive from a human donor in good health (CMV status not recorded). Some clones in this sample may be carry-over from other donors' samples. CDR3s include the opening cysteine and the closing phenylalanine or tryptophan. Each record gives: D gene, J gene, V gene, clone size, CDR3 protein, CDR3 DNA. The D gene is left open where the match is weak. Some rows have no size entry. The others give once, few or many, or a class for an expanded clone.

D gene: TRBD1
J gene: TRBJ2-1
V gene: TRBV6-5
clone size: few
CDR3 protein: CASRSRDRGLHEQFF
CDR3 DNA: TGTGCCAGCAGATCCCGGGACAGGGGACTTCATGAGCAGTTCTTC

D gene: NA
J gene: TRBJ1-4
V gene: TRBV6-5
clone size: many
CDR3 protein: CASSYNAINEKLFF
CDR3 DNA: TGTGCCAGCAGTTACAACGCGATTAATGAAAAACTGTTTTTT

D gene: TRBD1
J gene: TRBJ2-1
V gene: TRBV10-3
clone size: NA
CDR3 protein: CAVSGRDSYNEQFF
CDR3 DNA: TGTGCCGTCAGTGGCCGGGACAGCTACAATGAGCAGTTCTTC

D gene: NA
J gene: TRBJ1-1
V gene: TRBV19
clone size: NA
CDR3 protein: CAIYTGTEAFF
CDR3 DNA: TGTGCCATCTATACTGGGACTGAAGCTTTCTTT

D gene: NA
J gene: TRBJ1-2
V gene: TRBV7-2
clone size: many
CDR3 protein: CASSRGGIYGYTF
CDR3 DNA: TGTGCCAGCAGCCGAGGGGGAATTTATGGCTACACCTTC

D gene: NA
J gene: TRBJ1-5
V gene: TRBV25-1
clone size: few
CDR3 protein: CASSAAEGQYQPQHF
CDR3 DNA: TGTGCCAGCAGTGCAGCAGAGGGCCAGTATCAGCCCCAGCATTTT

D gene: NA
J gene: TRBJ2-7
V gene: TRBV6-1
clone size: many
CDR3 protein: CASSLLGGNEQYF
CDR3 DNA: TGTGCCAGCAGTCTTTTGGGGGGTAACGAGCAGTACTTC

D gene: TRBD1
J gene: TRBJ1-2
V gene: TRBV7-9
clone size: NA
CDR3 protein: CASSYPGQGIYGYTF
CDR3 DNA: TGTGCCAGCAGTTACCCGGGACAGGGGATCTATGGCTACACCTTC

D gene: NA
J gene: TRBJ2-7
V gene: TRBV14
clone size: NA
CDR3 protein: CASSHAGYEQYF
CDR3 DNA: TGTGCCAGCAGCCATGCGGGGTACGAGCAGTACTTC

D gene: TRBD1
J gene: TRBJ2-2
V gene: TRBV2
clone size: NA
CDR3 protein: CASRDRQNTGELFF
CDR3 DNA: TGTGCCAGCAGGGACAGGCAGAACACCGGGGAGCTGTTTTTT

D gene: NA
J gene: TRBJ2-5
V gene: TRBV7-2
clone size: NA
CDR3 protein: CASSLDDLQQETQYF
CDR3 DNA: TGTGCCAGCAGCTTAGATGACCTCCAGCAAGAGACCCAGTACTTC

D gene: NA
J gene: TRBJ2-7
V gene: TRBV6-1
clone size: many
CDR3 protein: CASSEGGYEQYF
CDR3 DNA: TGTGCCAGCAGTGAAGGGGGCTACGAGCAGTACTTC

D gene: NA
J gene: TRBJ2-5
V gene: TRBV7-6
clone size: NA
CDR3 protein: CASSITPGQKETQYF
CDR3 DNA: TGTGCCAGCAGCATTACACCGGGACAAAAAGAGACCCAGTACTTC

D gene: NA
J gene: TRBJ1-2
V gene: TRBV15
clone size: NA
CDR3 protein: CATSRERQLNYGYTF
CDR3 DNA: TGTGCCACCAGCAGAGAGAGACAGCTGAACTATGGCTACACCTTC

D gene: TRBD1
J gene: TRBJ2-2
V gene: TRBV7-6
clone size: many
CDR3 protein: CASSYPGTGYTGELFF
CDR3 DNA: TGTGCCAGCAGCTACCCCGGGACAGGGTACACCGGGGAGCTGTTTTTT

D gene: TRBD1
J gene: TRBJ2-5
V gene: TRBV7-9
clone size: few
CDR3 protein: CASSFRDRVLSEQETQYF
CDR3 DNA: TGTGCCAGCAGCTTCCGGGACAGGGTCCTATCTGAACAAGAGACCCAGTACTTC

D gene: NA
J gene: TRBJ2-1
V gene: TRBV7-2
clone size: many
CDR3 protein: CASSFTASSYNEQFF
CDR3 DNA: TGTGCCAGCAGCTTTACCGCCAGCTCCTACAATGAGCAGTTCTTC

D gene: NA
J gene: TRBJ2-1
V gene: TRBV20-1
clone size: NA
CDR3 protein: CSARPPWGSEQFF
CDR3 DNA: TGCAGTGCTAGACCTCCTTGGGGATCTGAGCAGTTCTTC

D gene: NA
J gene: TRBJ2-3
V gene: TRBV7-8
clone size: NA
CDR3 protein: CASSLGGGAPDTQYF
CDR3 DNA: TGTGCCAGCAGCTTAGGTGGGGGGGCTCCAGATACGCAGTATTTT

D gene: NA
J gene: TRBJ2-1
V gene: TRBV20-1
clone size: few
CDR3 protein: CSARVGTGGDDEQFF
CDR3 DNA: TGCAGTGCTAGAGTTGGGACTGGGGGTGATGATGAGCAGTTCTTC

D gene: TRBD2
J gene: TRBJ2-2
V gene: TRBV6-6
clone size: many
CDR3 protein: CASSYSGLGTGELFF
CDR3 DNA: TGTGCCAGCAGTTACTCGGGACTAGGAACCGGGGAGCTGTTTTTT

D gene: NA
J gene: TRBJ2-1
V gene: TRBV7-8
clone size: many
CDR3 protein: CASGRQFDEQFF
CDR3 DNA: TGTGCCAGCGGGAGACAGTTCGATGAGCAGTTCTTC

D gene: TRBD2
J gene: TRBJ2-5
V gene: TRBV7-9
clone size: many
CDR3 protein: CASSLTSAGETQYF
CDR3 DNA: TGTGCCAGCAGCTTGACTAGCGCGGGGGAGACCCAGTACTTC

D gene: TRBD1
J gene: TRBJ1-1
V gene: TRBV18
clone size: few
CDR3 protein: CASSQKTGSLNTEAFF
CDR3 DNA: TGTGCCAGCTCACAGAAGACAGGGTCCCTGAACACTGAAGCTTTCTTT

D gene: TRBD2
J gene: TRBJ2-7
V gene: TRBV10-3
clone size: NA
CDR3 protein: CAISLKAAGGSYEQYF
CDR3 DNA: TGTGCCATCAGTCTAAAAGCTGCGGGGGGCTCCTACGAGCAGTACTTC

D gene: NA
J gene: TRBJ1-5
V gene: TRBV19
clone size: NA
CDR3 protein: CASSIPGTAYQPQHF
CDR3 DNA: TGTGCCAGTAGTATCCCGGGAACAGCATATCAGCCCCAGCATTTT

D gene: TRBD1
J gene: TRBJ1-1
V gene: TRBV6-2/TRBV6-3
clone size: many
CDR3 protein: CASSRDRGRTEAFF
CDR3 DNA: TGTGCCAGCAGCCGGGACAGGGGAAGAACTGAAGCTTTCTTT

D gene: NA
J gene: TRBJ1-1
V gene: TRBV7-4
clone size: NA
CDR3 protein: CASTQIGGGGTEAFF
CDR3 DNA: TGTGCCAGCACTCAAATCGGGGGTGGGGGAACTGAAGCTTTCTTT

D gene: NA
J gene: TRBJ2-4
V gene: TRBV28
clone size: many
CDR3 protein: CASSERQQAKNIQYF
CDR3 DNA: TGTGCCAGCAGTGAACGACAACAAGCCAAAAACATTCAGTACTTC

D gene: NA
J gene: TRBJ1-1
V gene: TRBV15
clone size: NA
CDR3 protein: CATNNRQNTEAFF
CDR3 DNA: TGTGCCACCAACAACAGACAGAACACTGAAGCTTTCTTT

D gene: NA
J gene: TRBJ2-2
V gene: TRBV6-9
clone size: NA
CDR3 protein: CATFGTMNTGELFF
CDR3 DNA: TGTGCCACCTTCGGGACCATGAACACCGGGGAGCTGTTTTTT

D gene: NA
J gene: TRBJ2-5
V gene: TRBV12-5
clone size: NA
CDR3 protein: CPSGLGETQYF
CDR3 DNA: TGTCCTAGTGGTTTGGGAGAGACCCAGTACTTC

D gene: NA
J gene: TRBJ1-5
V gene: TRBV19
clone size: NA
CDR3 protein: CASRKGGADQPQHF
CDR3 DNA: TGTGCCAGTAGGAAGGGGGGGGCCGATCAGCCCCAGCATTTT

D gene: TRBD2
J gene: TRBJ2-3
V gene: TRBV6-8
clone size: few
CDR3 protein: CASRVIAGALTDTQYF
CDR3 DNA: TGTGCCAGCAGGGTAATAGCGGGGGCCCTCACAGATACGCAGTATTTT

D gene: NA
J gene: TRBJ1-6
V gene: TRBV28
clone size: NA
CDR3 protein: CASSGVDGGFHSYNSPLHF
CDR3 DNA: TGTGCCAGCAGTGGGGTGGACGGAGGATTCCACTCCTATAATTCACCCCTCCACTTT

D gene: TRBD1
J gene: TRBJ2-1
V gene: TRBV6-8
clone size: few
CDR3 protein: CASRAGTGKTNEQFF
CDR3 DNA: TGTGCCAGCCGTGCCGGGACAGGAAAAACCAATGAGCAGTTCTTC

D gene: TRBD2
J gene: TRBJ2-1
V gene: TRBV7-9
clone size: NA
CDR3 protein: CASSNLGTSTYNEQFF
CDR3 DNA: TGTGCCAGCAGCAACCTAGGGACTAGTACGTACAATGAGCAGTTCTTC

D gene: NA
J gene: TRBJ2-3
V gene: TRBV12-3/TRBV12-4
clone size: many
CDR3 protein: CASSLAKSTDTQYF
CDR3 DNA: TGTGCCAGCAGTCTAGCGAAGAGCACAGATACGCAGTATTTT

D gene: NA
J gene: TRBJ2-3
V gene: TRBV7-4
clone size: once
CDR3 protein: CASSLRPSAGLTDTQYF
CDR3 DNA: TGTGCCAGCAGCTTAAGGCCCTCCGCGGGGCTCACAGATACGCAGTATTTT

D gene: NA
J gene: TRBJ1-5
V gene: TRBV28
clone size: many
CDR3 protein: CASTSRGWDQPQHF
CDR3 DNA: TGTGCCAGCACCAGTAGAGGATGGGATCAGCCCCAGCATTTT

D gene: NA
J gene: TRBJ2-1
V gene: TRBV27
clone size: few
CDR3 protein: CASLSDSYNEQFF
CDR3 DNA: TGTGCCAGCCTTTCGGACAGCTACAATGAGCAGTTCTTC

D gene: TRBD1
J gene: TRBJ1-2
V gene: TRBV12-3/TRBV12-4
clone size: few
CDR3 protein: CASSFHLPTDRAANYGYTF
CDR3 DNA: TGTGCCAGCAGTTTCCACCTCCCCACTGACAGGGCGGCTAACTATGGCTACACCTTC

D gene: NA
J gene: TRBJ1-1
V gene: TRBV29-1
clone size: few
CDR3 protein: CSGEPGHTNTEAFF
CDR3 DNA: TGCAGCGGTGAACCGGGACACACGAACACTGAAGCTTTCTTT

D gene: TRBD2
J gene: TRBJ2-4
V gene: TRBV29-1
clone size: few
CDR3 protein: CSVELFGGAYIQYF
CDR3 DNA: TGCAGCGTTGAACTCTTCGGGGGGGCTTACATTCAGTACTTC